What follows describes a single TCR beta chain. Its antigen remains unknown. This sample stems from a study of T cell responses to AZD1222 COVID-19 vaccine. Study conclusions and caveats: Dominant CD4 TCR responses targeted spike regions 160-218 and 743-854. Repertoire collection took place solely once the T cell response had peaked.

The data were produced by immunoSEQ multiplex PCR, yet TCRdb's version contains in-frame clones alone and is incomplete. The table lists 100,000 to 150,000 clones, roughly 92% of them singletons. Germline V gene sequence: CDR1 MNHEY, CDR2 SMNVEV (reference sequence). The CDR3 length is 16 residues. J was trimmed by 4 bases and V by 4 bases; bases with no gene match: 7. This sequence originates from an adult who received the AZD1222 COVID-19 vaccine. The sequences come from peripheral blood, collected 28 days after the second AZD1222 dose. The J gene is TRBJ2-7, the V gene TRBV27, with 13 nucleotides matching TRBD2. The CDR3 nucleotides read TGTGCCAGCAGTTCCCTTGGACTAGCGGGAGTATACGAGCAGTACTTC. As protein: CASSSLGLAGVYEQYF.